The entry below describes one T cell receptor beta chain. The CDR3 runs 15 residues. Trimming took 4 bases from V and 4 from J; bases not matched to a gene: 6. Per the germline V gene, CDR1 is SEHNR and CDR2 is FQNEAQ (reference sequence). The sample is drawn from a study of blood T cell repertoires in COVID-19. Authors' analysis steps: Scientists estimated how many nucleated cells there were by amplifying reference gene primers. Produced via immunoSEQ multiplex PCR; TCRdb's table is partial and in-frame only. V, J and clone size are taken as reported in that table, and D and trimming were inferred from the DNA itself. The table includes more than 200,000 clones, 82% detected once.

The chain employs TRBV7-9 and TRBJ1-1, with TRBD1 identical over 10 bases. The sequence was collected from an elderly woman with active or convalescent COVID-19. Specimen: peripheral blood. The CDR3 DNA reads TGTGCCAGCAGCTCCGTCTGGGACAGGGGCACTGAAGCTTTCTTT. Amino acids: CASSSVWDRGTEAFF.